The clone carrying this T cell receptor (beta chain) was detected only a few times. What it binds is unknown. This record belongs to a study of human T cells and chemical hapten exposure. Study outcomes and limitations: Once DPC sensitization occurred, TCRs above 1 in 1000 frequency showed no change.

Via MiXCR, TCRdb re-called the RACE reads, giving one row per CDR3 protein. This table has about 340,000 distinct CDR3 sequences, around 7% appearing once. Time point here: patch test 1, 2 weeks after DPC sensitization. This sample's treatment: therapeutic diphenylcyclopropenone sensitization with weekly scalp DPC. This CDR3 region has 15 residues. Germline V gene sequence: CDR1 MDHEN, CDR2 SYDVKM. Trimming stripped 7 bases from V and 5 bases from J, with 15 bases between. Sample: whole blood, taken in connection with sensitization to the hapten diphenylcyclopropenone (DPC). V usage is TRBV28 and J usage is TRBJ1-6; the D is unclear. This clonotype was sampled from a woman aged 18-30 years with alopecia areata. Some clones in this sample may be carry-over from other donors' samples. The CDR3 nucleotides are TGTGCCAGCATCCTACGGGCCGCTGATAATTCACCCCTCCACTTT. This codes for CASILRAADNSPLHF.